The present entry profiles one TCR beta chain with its context. This specimen comes from a study of CD8+CD57+ T cells in acquired aplastic anemia. Sequencing was done on patients that had shown CD8+CD57+ cell expansion by flow cytometry. CDR3 size: 13 residues. Germline V gene sequence: CDR1 KGHDR, CDR2 SFDVKD. Trimming stripped 9 bases from V and 0 bases from J, with 10 bases between. The template for TCR beta VDJ and CDR3 sequence profiling was genomic DNA. TCRdb re-analysed the reads in MiXCR, keeping a single row per CDR3 protein. Of hundreds of thousands of distinct CDR3 sequences listed, 50% to 65% are singletons.

The J gene is TRBJ2-5, the V gene TRBV24-1; no definite D call. Sequencing was carried out using sorted CD4+, CD8+, or CD8+CD57+ T cells (not recorded which) from PBMCs. The receptor was derived from a human donor with aplastic anemia. CDR3 sequence (DNA): TGTGCCACCTGTCAGACCTACCAAGAGACCCAGTACTTC. This sequence encodes CATCQTYQETQYF.